The 11 T cell receptor beta chains in this list originate from one sample, sequenced in a study of blood T cells in healthy people across ages. A second about 7 to 11 cycle PCR used barcoded and J-beta primers. TCRdb passed the 5' RACE reads through MiXCR, listing each CDR3 protein once. The table records about 1,400,000 distinct CDR3 sequences, approximately 60% of them present only once. The sequencing sample was made of blood. These receptors all come from a man aged 18 to 29 in good health.

CDR3 residues: CASRYASYEQYF. For the CDR3, the DNA is TGTGCCAGCAGGTACGCTAGCTACGAGCAGTACTTC. The chain recombines TRBV6-2 or TRBV6-3 with TRBJ2-7; D is unclear. CDR3 length equals 12 residues. Trimming took 6 bases from V and 3 from J, leaving 9 bases between them. Germline loops: CDR1 MNHEY, CDR2 SVGEGT.

The genes are TRBV29-1 and TRBJ2-4; D remains ambiguous. The J call may be in error: the DNA end matches TRBJ2-7 better. The CDR3 spans 13 residues. Germline V gives CDR1 SQVTM, CDR2 ANQGSEA. CDR3 DNA sequence: TGCAGCGTTGAGGGGTTGGGATCAAACGAGCAGTACTTC. Amino acid sequence: CSVEGLGSNEQYF.

This chain connects TRBV27 to TRBJ2-1; 8 bases are shared with TRBD2. Germline V CDR1 and CDR2: MNHEY, SMNVEV (reference sequence). The trim removed 3 bases at V and 3 bases at J, leaving 7 bases unmatched. This CDR3 contains 16 residues. The CDR3: CASSLGPGGVYNEQFF. The CDR3 DNA reads TGTGCCAGCAGTTTGGGGCCGGGGGGGGTCTACAATGAGCAGTTCTTC.

In its sample, this clonotype was seen many times. The J gene is TRBJ2-3, the V gene TRBV29-1, with 7 bases fitting TRBD2. Trimming removed 4 bases from V and 2 bases from J; junction bases left unmatched: 3. This CDR3 is built from 13 residues. Germline lookup yields CDR1 SQVTM and CDR2 ANQGSEA. CDR3 protein: CSVASGFTDTQYF. CDR3 sequence (DNA): TGCAGCGTTGCTAGCGGATTCACAGATACGCAGTATTTT.

In DNA, the CDR3 is TGTGCCAGCACCGAAATGGGGTCCTACGAGCAGTACTTC. Translation gives CASTEMGSYEQYF. The rearrangement links TRBV7-2 to TRBJ2-7; D ambiguous. CDR3 length equals 13 residues. With 7 bases removed from V and 1 base from J, the gap between germline ends came to 11 bases. Germline V gives CDR1 SGHTA, CDR2 FQGNSA.

The chain carries TRBV27 and TRBJ2-1, with a possible D match to TRBD2 (5 bases). The V and J ends lost 5 bases and 4 bases respectively, with 15 bases between them. CDR3 length: 15 amino acids. Per the germline V gene, CDR1 is MNHEY and CDR2 is SMNVEV (reference sequence). The CDR3 bases are TGTGCCAGCAGTGACGCTAGCTTACCGTACAATGAGCAGTTCTTC. Protein product: CASSDASLPYNEQFF.

The chain is built from TRBV29-1 and TRBJ1-5, with D possibly being TRBD1 (5 bases). Germline CDR1 reads SQVTM; CDR2 reads ANQGSEA. V was trimmed by 6 bases and J by 0 bases, leaving 12 bases between them. This CDR3 comprises 14 residues. The CDR3 reads CSVTLQDSNQPQHF. CDR3 DNA: TGCAGCGTCACCTTACAGGATAGCAATCAGCCCCAGCATTTT.

In this sample, this clonotype turned up a few times. V and J are TRBV7-9 and TRBJ2-7; 9 bases align to TRBD2. The V and J ends lost 5 bases and 5 bases, in that order; junction bases with no gene match: 4. The CDR3 is 13 amino acids. Germline V gene lookup returns CDR1 SEHNR and CDR2 FQNEAQ (reference sequence). CDR3 protein: CASSVSGRDEQYF. DNA for the CDR3: TGTGCCAGCAGCGTTAGCGGGAGAGACGAGCAGTACTTC.

As to this clonotype: An end of the junction does not agree with germline; a read error may underlie this. The J gene is TRBJ2-1, the V gene TRBV11-1; 9 bases line up with TRBD2. The length of the CDR3 is 19 residues. CDR1 is SGHAT and CDR2 is FQDESV in the germline V gene (reference sequence). The CDR3 loop reads CASSLGDSGSEASYSEQFF. For the CDR3, the DNA is TGTGCCAGCAGCTTAGGAGATAGCGGGAGTGAAGCCTCCTACAGTGAGCAGTTCTTC.

The chain employs TRBV5-5 and TRBJ1-1; 7 bases line up with TRBD1. The junction had 10 bases not matched to a gene; V was cut back by 3 bases and J by 11 bases. The CDR3 consists of 13 residues. Germline V gene lookup returns CDR1 SGHKS and CDR2 YYEKEE (reference sequence). In nucleotides, the CDR3 is TGTGCCAGCAGCTGGACAGGAGCTCTTGAGGCTTTCTTT. Its protein product is CASSWTGALEAFF. Variable domain in full (rest from reference TRBV5-5 and TRBJ1-1): DAGVTQSPTHLIKTRGQQVTLRCSPISGHKSVSWYQQVLGQGPQFIFQYYEKEERGRGNFPDRFSARQFPNYSSELNVNALLLGDSALYLCASSWTGALEAFFGQGTRLTVV.

This clonotype showed up just a few times. CDR3 coding DNA: TGTGCCAGCAGCCCGCCCGGGACAGCCGAGTACGAGCAGTACTTC. Its protein product is CASSPPGTAEYEQYF. The chain uses TRBV28 and TRBJ2-5, with 7 bases fitting TRBD1. The end of the DNA is better explained by TRBJ2-7, so the J call may be wrong. Germline V CDR1 and CDR2: MDHEN, SYDVKM. The CDR3 is made up of 15 amino acids.